The 27 T cell receptor beta chains given below trace back to one sample, sequenced in a study of T cell responses to AZD1222 COVID-19 vaccine. Some clones are missing from TCRdb's copy, which holds only in-frame ones; the method was immunoSEQ multiplex PCR. The profile covers roughly 99,000 clones, with roughly nine tenths appearing a single time and 4.8% taken by the ten largest. Sequencing was performed on peripheral blood, taken 28 days after the second AZD1222 dose. Receptors were obtained from an adult who received the AZD1222 COVID-19 vaccine.

The chain carries TRBV7-9 and TRBJ2-3; D perhaps matches TRBD2 (6 bases). The CDR3 sequence is 13 residues long. Per germline, CDR1 SEHNR and CDR2 FQNEAQ (reference sequence). V lost 4 bases and J lost 6, with 11 bases in between. The DNA for the CDR3 is TGTGCCAGCAGCTCCCGGGGACTGGATACGCAGTATTTT. It specifies CASSSRGLDTQYF.

The CDR3 DNA reads as TGTGCCACCAGCAGAGATACCGGATCCGGAATGAACACTGAAGCTTTCTTT. Encoded protein: CATSRDTGSGMNTEAFF. The V and J genes are TRBV15 and TRBJ1-1; D is unresolved. The CDR3 is made up of 17 amino acids. Trimming removed 0 bases at V and 0 bases at J, with 14 bases between. Germline V gene data show CDR1 as LNHNV and CDR2 as YYDKDF (reference sequence).

This chain's CDR3 is CASSSQSTEAFF. CDR3 nucleotides: TGTGCCAGCAGCTCACAGTCCACTGAAGCTTTCTTT. The gene calls are TRBV5-6 and TRBJ1-1; no clear D gene. Trimming stripped 3 bases from V and 4 bases from J, with 7 bases between. The CDR3 is 12 residues long. In germline, CDR1 is SGHDT, CDR2 YYEEEE.

In regard to this clone: One end of the junction fails to match germline, which may point to a read error. J is TRBJ1-4 and V is TRBV7-7; D may be TRBD1 (6 bases). Germline V CDR1 and CDR2: SSHAT, FNYEAQ (reference sequence). The CDR3 runs to 15 residues. The CDR3 loop reads CASSQGGGTNEKLFF. The CDR3 nucleotides are TGTGCTAGCAGCCAAGGAGGGGGAACTAATGAAAAACTGTTTTTT.

CDR3 loop: CASSFSRQPYEQYF. The DNA for the CDR3 is TGTGCCAGCAGCTTCTCCAGACAGCCTTACGAGCAGTACTTC. The genes are TRBV7-2 and TRBJ2-7, with a weak D call TRBD1 (5 bases). With 3 bases removed from V and 4 bases from J, the gap between germline ends came to 13 bases. CDR1 is SGHTA and CDR2 is FQGNSA in the germline V gene. There are 14 residues in the CDR3.

The chain has TRBV19 and TRBJ2-6, with D perhaps being TRBD1 or TRBD2 (5 bases each). Trimming stripped 9 bases from V and 1 base from J, with 19 bases between. In germline, CDR1 is LNHDA, CDR2 SQIVND (reference sequence). The CDR3 runs to 17 residues. The CDR3: CASQRDARVSGANVLTF. The CDR3 nucleotides read TGTGCCAGCCAACGGGACGCCCGGGTGTCTGGGGCCAACGTCCTGACTTTC.

The DNA for the CDR3 is TGTGCCAGTAGCAGAACCCCACTTAGGGGGCAGTTCTCCAATGAGCAGTTCTTC. Amino acids: CASSRTPLRGQFSNEQFF. The chain links TRBV19 to TRBJ2-1, with 7 positions matching TRBD1. CDR1 and CDR2 from the germline V gene are LNHDA and SQIVND (reference sequence). With 6 bases clipped from V and 6 bases from J, the junction kept 20 bases outside the gene matches. This CDR3 comprises 18 residues.

A single count supports this clone. The CDR3 sequence: CASRPPLAGGAGEYEQYF. The DNA for the CDR3 is TGTGCCAGCAGGCCACCCCTAGCGGGGGGGGCTGGGGAGTACGAGCAGTACTTC. V usage is TRBV7-9 and J usage is TRBJ2-7; TRBD2 matches at 12 bases. CDR1 and CDR2 from the germline V gene are SEHNR and FQNEAQ (reference sequence). J lost 4 bases, V lost 6 bases, and 16 bases had no gene match. The CDR3 is 18 amino acids.

The gene calls are TRBV5-1 and TRBJ1-2; tentatively, D is TRBD1 (5 bases). The CDR3 is 14 residues long. V was trimmed by 3 bases and J by 8 bases, leaving 17 bases between them. Germline V gene data show CDR1 as SGHRS and CDR2 as YFSETQ. In nucleotides, the CDR3 is TGCGCCAGCAGCTCCCAGGGCGAAGTACCCGGCTACACCTTC. It is translated as CASSSQGEVPGYTF.

The genes are TRBV4-1 and TRBJ1-3; D not certain. CDR1 MGHRA and CDR2 YSYEKL come from the germline V gene. Trimming removed 3 bases at V and 7 bases at J, with 7 bases between. The CDR3 covers 12 residues. The CDR3 DNA is TGCGCCAGCAGCCATCCCGGGAACACCATATATTTT. As protein: CASSHPGNTIYF.

V is TRBV27 and J is TRBJ1-6; the match to TRBD1 covers 7 bases. The germline CDR1 and CDR2 sequences are MNHEY and SMNVEV (reference sequence). The junction had 3 bases not matched to a gene; V was cut back by 0 bases and J by 7 bases. This CDR3 has 15 residues. Here the CDR3 reads CASSLSTGRNSPLHF. For the CDR3, the DNA is TGTGCCAGCAGTTTATCGACAGGGCGAAATTCACCCCTCCACTTT.

The gene calls are TRBV28 and TRBJ1-2; D is perhaps TRBD1 (6 bases). Trimming stripped 10 bases from V and 2 bases from J, with 11 bases between. Germline V gene data show CDR1 as MDHEN and CDR2 as SYDVKM. This CDR3 is built from 12 residues. CDR3 sequence: CATPGHNYGYTF. CDR3 sequence (DNA): TGTGCCACACCGGGACACAACTATGGCTACACCTTC.

The chain joins TRBV6-5 to TRBJ2-1; D is perhaps TRBD1 (5 bases). This CDR3 is 12 amino acids long. The germline V and J ends were trimmed by 7 bases and 8 bases, with 12 bases remaining between them. Germline assignment: CDR1 MNHEY and CDR2 SVGAGI. The CDR3 region is CASTDSSYEQFF. The CDR3 nucleotides are TGTGCCAGCACCGACAGCAGCTATGAGCAGTTCTTC.

This clone was observed a few times. This rearrangement joins TRBV5-5 to TRBJ2-7, with D maybe TRBD1 (6 bases). CDR1 is SGHKS and CDR2 is YYEKEE in the germline V gene (reference sequence). Trimming took off 2 bases at V and 2 bases at J, with 11 bases between the two ends. The CDR3 consists of 14 residues. This chain's CDR3 is CASSFWTAAYEQYF. DNA of the CDR3: TGTGCCAGCAGCTTCTGGACAGCCGCCTACGAGCAGTACTTC.

J is TRBJ2-7 and V is TRBV19, with a tentative D call TRBD1 (6 bases). The CDR3 covers 16 residues. V lost 3 bases to trimming and J lost 0 bases, with 15 bases between them. Looked up from germline, CDR1 is LNHDA and CDR2 is SQIVND (reference sequence). The DNA for the CDR3 is TGTGCCAGTAGTATCAATAACGGACAGCACTCCTACGAGCAGTACTTC. Translating gives CASSINNGQHSYEQYF.

The V gene is TRBV3-1 (or the pseudogene TRBV3-2), the J gene TRBJ1-1; no clear D gene. V lost 1 base to trimming and J lost 2 bases, with 11 bases between them. The CDR3 has 15 residues. The V gene's germline CDR1 is LGHDT and CDR2 YNNKEL (reference sequence). DNA of the CDR3: TGTGCCAGCAGCCAAGTGCTTGGAGATAACACTGAAGCTTTCTTT. It is translated as CASSQVLGDNTEAFF.

In its sample, this clone was seen a few times. The chain couples TRBV5-4 to TRBJ2-1; 9 bases agree with TRBD1. The V gene end was trimmed by 0 bases and the J gene end by 7 bases; junction bases not matched to a gene: 5. Germline CDR1 SGHNT, CDR2 YYREEE (reference sequence). There are 15 residues in the CDR3. The CDR3 region has the DNA TGTGCCAGCAGCTTGGGACAGGGGGTGGGGAATGAGCAGTTCTTC. Residues: CASSLGQGVGNEQFF.

With regard to this clone: An end of the junction does not agree with germline; a read error may underlie this. The CDR3 region is CASSEAQGQSSF. The CDR3 DNA sequence: TGTGCCAGCAGTGAAGCGCAGGGACAGAGTAGTTTT. The V call is TRBV2, the J call TRBJ1-6, with 7 nucleotides matching TRBD1. Germline-derived CDR1 and CDR2 are SNHLY and FYNNEI. CDR3 size: 12 residues.

The J gene is TRBJ1-3, the V gene TRBV19; D call uncertain. The CDR3 covers 14 residues. V was cut by 5 bases and J by 9 bases, with 17 bases left in between. Germline CDR1 and CDR2: LNHDA and SQIVND (reference sequence). Here the CDR3 reads CASSPRAGGGTIYF. For the CDR3, the DNA is TGTGCCAGTAGTCCCCGGGCGGGAGGTGGCACCATATATTTT.

The chain carries TRBV3-1 (or the pseudogene TRBV3-2) and TRBJ2-1; 8 nucleotides line up with TRBD2. Per the germline V gene, CDR1 is LGHDT and CDR2 is YNNKEL (reference sequence). V was clipped by 4 bases and J by 4 bases; unmatched bases: 9. This CDR3 contains 16 residues. In nucleotides, the CDR3 is TGTGCCAGCAGCCCGTCTCCGGGGGGGCGGTACAATGAGCAGTTCTTC. The encoded protein is CASSPSPGGRYNEQFF.

The chain couples TRBV6-1 to TRBJ1-5; no clear D gene. Trimming removed 2 bases at V and 3 bases at J, with 8 bases between. Germline V gene sequence: CDR1 MNHNS, CDR2 SASEGT. This CDR3 spans 14 amino acids. The CDR3 reads CASSETAVNQPQHF. The CDR3 nucleotides are TGTGCCAGCAGTGAAACGGCGGTCAATCAGCCCCAGCATTTT.

The chain has TRBV13 and TRBJ1-3, with no clear D. The V gene lost 5 bases and the J gene lost 0 bases, with 11 bases spanning the gap. The V gene's germline CDR1 is PRHDT and CDR2 FYEKMQ (reference sequence). The CDR3 is made up of 15 amino acids. The CDR3 DNA sequence: TGTGCCAGCAGCCTGACCCCGGGCTCTGGAAACACCATATATTTT. Translation: CASSLTPGSGNTIYF.

The chain is built from TRBV7-2 and TRBJ2-3; possibly TRBD2 for D (5 bases). The CDR3 is 13 amino acids. The germline CDR1 and CDR2 sequences are SGHTA and FQGNSA. Trimming took off 6 bases at V and 3 bases at J, with 10 bases between the two ends. For the CDR3, the DNA is TGTGCCAGCAGGTCGGGGTTGACAGATACGCAGTATTTT. Amino acid sequence: CASRSGLTDTQYF.

The chain links TRBV7-2 to TRBJ2-1; possible D gene TRBD1, 6 bases. CDR3 length: 13 amino acids. V was cut by 5 bases and J by 5 bases, with 10 bases left in between. The germline CDR1 and CDR2 sequences are SGHTA and FQGNSA. The CDR3: CASSPGTNNEQFF. For the CDR3, the DNA is TGTGCCAGCAGCCCCGGGACAAACAATGAGCAGTTCTTC.

The chain combines TRBV28 with TRBJ2-7, with 7 bases fitting TRBD2. The CDR3 runs 14 residues. The V and J ends lost 5 bases and 1 base, in that order; junction bases with no gene match: 5. Per germline, CDR1 MDHEN and CDR2 SYDVKM. The CDR3, as DNA: TGTGCCAGCAGTCCAGGGAGGGTTTCCTACGAGCAGTACTTC. This gives the protein CASSPGRVSYEQYF. Based on the CDR3 plus reference TRBV28 and TRBJ2-7, the full variable domain is DVKVTQSSRYLVKRTGEKVFLECVQDMDHENMFWYRQDPGLGLRLIYFSYDVKMKEKGDIPEGYSVSREKKERFSLILESASTNQTSMYLCASSPGRVSYEQYFGPGTRLTVT.

This clone was found a few times. The chain links TRBV3-1 (or the pseudogene TRBV3-2) to TRBJ2-3; D call uncertain. The germline V and J ends were trimmed by 4 bases and 4 bases, with 15 bases remaining between them. CDR1 is LGHDT and CDR2 is YNNKEL in the germline V gene (reference sequence). CDR3 length: 15 amino acids. The CDR3 reads CASSPRGEAADTQYF. CDR3 nucleotide sequence: TGTGCCAGCAGCCCGCGAGGAGAGGCTGCAGATACGCAGTATTTT.

The chain joins TRBV19 to TRBJ1-4, with 9 bases identical to TRBD1. The V segment lost 5 bases and the J segment 6 bases; nucleotides outside the gene matches: 4. This CDR3 contains 14 residues. Germline CDR1 LNHDA, CDR2 SQIVND (reference sequence). CDR3 in amino acids: CASSSGTGYEKLFF. The CDR3 DNA reads as TGTGCCAGTAGTTCCGGGACAGGGTATGAAAAACTGTTTTTT.